Presented here are 21 T cell receptor beta chains from one specimen sequenced in a study of blood T cell dynamics during melanoma immunotherapy. Libraries were prepared by immunoSEQ multiplex PCR; TCRdb keeps only in-frame clonotypes and omits some of them. The sample lists some 1,300 clones; 90% were seen once. Time point given: pre-treatment baseline. Sequenced here: effector memory CD8+ T cells from blood, sampled from a patient treated with checkpoint blockade. The source is a human donor with melanoma.

This clone was counted a few times. The chain couples TRBV28 to TRBJ2-2; D unresolved. The CDR3 is 11 residues long. With 3 bases removed from V and 6 bases from J, the gap between germline ends came to 2 bases. Germline lookup yields CDR1 MDHEN and CDR2 SYDVKM. The chain's CDR3 is CASSFPGELFF. In DNA, the CDR3 is TGTGCCAGCAGTTTCCCCGGGGAGCTGTTTTTT.

This chain joins TRBV4-1 and TRBJ1-2; possible D gene TRBD1, 6 bases. Trimming stripped 0 bases from V and 8 bases from J, with 16 bases between. This CDR3 has 15 residues. CDR1 is MGHRA and CDR2 is YSYEKL in the germline V gene. The CDR3, as DNA: TGCGCCAGCAGCCAAGAGAGGTCAGGGGTTGGAGGCTACACCTTC. It is translated as CASSQERSGVGGYTF.

The V call is TRBV27, the J call TRBJ2-1; 10 bases agree with TRBD2. Germline lookup yields CDR1 MNHEY and CDR2 SMNVEV (reference sequence). CDR3 length: 15 amino acids. V was pared by 5 bases and J by 6 bases, with 7 bases of the junction left unmatched. CDR3 region: CASSPLSGGANEQFF. For the CDR3, the DNA is TGTGCCAGCAGTCCTTTGAGCGGGGGGGCCAATGAGCAGTTCTTC.

The chain uses TRBV27 and TRBJ1-1; D is unresolved. CDR1 is MNHEY and CDR2 is SMNVEV in the germline V gene (reference sequence). This CDR3 region has 13 residues. V lost 7 bases, J lost 4 bases, and 13 bases lay in between. CDR3 DNA sequence: TGTGCCAGCAAACGTGGCGTGGTCACTGAAGCTTTCTTT. It translates to CASKRGVVTEAFF.

This rearrangement joins TRBV7-9 to TRBJ1-1; D call uncertain. Trimming took 1 base from V and 5 from J, leaving 8 bases between them. In germline, CDR1 is SEHNR, CDR2 FQNEAQ (reference sequence). The CDR3 has 13 amino acids. The CDR3 sequence: CASSLVQKTEAFF. For the CDR3, the DNA is TGTGCCAGCAGCTTAGTCCAGAAGACTGAAGCTTTCTTT.

CDR3 in DNA: TGTGCCAGTAGTATCTGGGACAGAAGCAATGAGCAGTTCTTC. Amino acid sequence: CASSIWDRSNEQFF. The chain has TRBV19 and TRBJ2-1, with 7 bases that match TRBD1. Germline values: CDR1 LNHDA, CDR2 SQIVND (reference sequence). V lost 3 bases and J lost 6; bases outside the gene matches: 5. The CDR3 contains 14 residues.

The chain is built from TRBV28 and TRBJ1-1; maybe TRBD1 (6 bases). Trimming removed 7 bases from V and 1 base from J, with 13 bases in between. The CDR3 sequence is 14 residues long. Per the germline V gene, CDR1 is MDHEN and CDR2 is SYDVKM. CDR3 amino acids: CASTIRGRNTEAFF. In DNA form, the CDR3 reads TGTGCCAGCACCATCAGGGGCAGGAACACTGAAGCTTTCTTT.

The rearrangement joins TRBV10-3 to TRBJ1-3; 11 bases are shared with TRBD1. Germline CDR1 and CDR2: ENHRY and SYGVKD. V gave up 6 bases and J gave up 9 bases; unmatched junction bases: 7. CDR3 length: 14 amino acids. The CDR3 reads CAIRGGTGGVTIYF. As DNA, the CDR3 is TGTGCCATCAGAGGAGGGACAGGGGGAGTCACCATATATTTT.

The chain employs TRBV11-2 and TRBJ1-2; D remains ambiguous. Germline assignment: CDR1 SGHAT and CDR2 FQNNGV. The CDR3 has 13 residues. V was trimmed by 1 base and J by 4 bases, leaving 7 bases between them. CDR3 loop: CASSLVPLYGYTF. In DNA, the CDR3 is TGTGCCAGCAGCTTAGTTCCCCTCTATGGCTACACCTTC.

V gene TRBV28 combines with J gene TRBJ2-1; 7 bases line up with TRBD1. This CDR3 is built from 13 residues. Trimming took 6 bases from V and 3 from J; bases not matched to a gene: 2. Germline V lookup: CDR1 MDHEN, CDR2 SYDVKM. DNA of the CDR3: TGTGCCAGCAGCTGGGACAGCTACAATGAGCAGTTCTTC. Translation gives CASSWDSYNEQFF.

V and J are TRBV5-4 and TRBJ2-7; 12 positions match TRBD2. The V gene end was trimmed by 0 bases and the J gene end by 4 bases; junction bases not matched to a gene: 5. Germline values: CDR1 SGHNT, CDR2 YYREEE (reference sequence). The length of the CDR3 is 16 residues. CDR3 sequence: CASSLAGLAGYYEQYF. DNA for the CDR3: TGTGCCAGCAGCTTGGCCGGACTAGCGGGATATTACGAGCAGTACTTC.

The J gene is TRBJ2-1, the V gene TRBV15; 8 nucleotides agree with TRBD2. V trimming: 3 bases; J trimming: 8 bases; junction bases outside the gene matches: 6. The CDR3 has 14 amino acids. Germline values: CDR1 LNHNV, CDR2 YYDKDF (reference sequence). The CDR3 coding sequence is TGTGCCACCAGCAGTACGGGAGGGCCGTATGAGCAGTTCTTC. Its translation: CATSSTGGPYEQFF.

The chain uses TRBV5-1 and TRBJ2-1; TRBD2 agrees at 8 bases. Germline V gives CDR1 SGHRS, CDR2 YFSETQ. Losses at the gene ends were 2 bases for V and 7 bases for J; bases not matched to a gene: 11. The CDR3 spans 16 residues. CDR3 bases: TGCGCCAGCAGCTTACAGTCTAGCGGGCCTAGGAATGAGCAGTTCTTC. Its protein product is CASSLQSSGPRNEQFF.

The chain uses TRBV19 and TRBJ2-1, with TRBD2 matching over 12 bases. Germline lookup yields CDR1 LNHDA and CDR2 SQIVND (reference sequence). CDR3 length: 15 residues. Trimming cost V 4 bases and J 4 bases; bases outside gene matches: 2. The CDR3 reads CASSTTSGRYNEQFF. The CDR3 DNA reads as TGTGCCAGTAGTACGACTAGCGGGAGATACAATGAGCAGTTCTTC.

The CDR3 region has the DNA TGTGCCAGCAGCTTAGGGTATAGGCTAGCGGACTACAATGAGCAGTTCTTC. Amino acids: CASSLGYRLADYNEQFF. The chain is built from TRBV13 and TRBJ2-1, with 7 positions matching TRBD2. Germline assignment: CDR1 PRHDT and CDR2 FYEKMQ (reference sequence). Trimming took 0 bases from V and 3 from J; bases not matched to a gene: 8. The CDR3 is 17 residues long.

This chain links TRBV27 with TRBJ1-1; no definite D call. Germline V CDR1 and CDR2: MNHEY, SMNVEV (reference sequence). The CDR3 runs 14 residues. Trimming left V 5 bases short and J 5 bases short, with 15 bases between. The CDR3: CASSPGLSGTEAFF. The CDR3 DNA reads as TGTGCCAGCAGTCCGGGCCTGTCGGGGACTGAAGCTTTCTTT.

The genes are TRBV14 and TRBJ1-2; D is ambiguous. The CDR3 runs 11 residues. The germline CDR1 and CDR2 sequences are SGHDN and FVKESK. Trimming pared 1 base from V and 8 bases from J, leaving 5 bases between. CDR3 DNA: TGTGCCAGCAGCCAAGGAGGAGGCTACACCTTC. This encodes CASSQGGGYTF.

This sequence joins TRBV27 and TRBJ1-5, with a possible D match to TRBD1 (6 bases). There are 14 residues in the CDR3. Trimming removed 6 bases from V and 1 base from J, with 10 bases in between. Germline V gives CDR1 MNHEY, CDR2 SMNVEV (reference sequence). The CDR3: CASRIGQSNQPQHF. CDR3 nucleotide sequence: TGTGCCAGCAGAATTGGACAGAGCAATCAGCCCCAGCATTTT.

This chain joins TRBV10-2 and TRBJ2-1; D is ambiguous. Trimming removed 0 bases from V and 0 bases from J, with 6 bases in between. The CDR3 is made up of 15 amino acids. CDR1 and CDR2 from the germline V gene are WSHSY and SAAADI. The CDR3 is CASSESPRSYNEQFF. As DNA, the CDR3 is TGCGCCAGCAGTGAGTCTCCCCGCTCCTACAATGAGCAGTTCTTC.

The chain recombines TRBV9 with TRBJ2-7; TRBD1 matches 8 bases. V gave up 4 bases and J gave up 5 bases; unmatched junction bases: 8. This CDR3 has 14 amino acids. Looked up from germline, CDR1 is SGDLS and CDR2 is YYNGEE. CDR3 in DNA: TGTGCCAGCAGCCCTGGACAGGGTGTACACGAGCAGTACTTC. Its translation: CASSPGQGVHEQYF.

The chain recombines TRBV9 with TRBJ2-1; 9 nucleotides match TRBD2. Unmatched junction bases numbered 0, after V lost 3 bases and J lost 2 bases. Germline values: CDR1 SGDLS, CDR2 YYNGEE. The CDR3 is 14 amino acids. CDR3 residues: CASSASGAYNEQFF. CDR3 bases: TGTGCCAGCAGCGCTAGCGGGGCCTACAATGAGCAGTTCTTC.